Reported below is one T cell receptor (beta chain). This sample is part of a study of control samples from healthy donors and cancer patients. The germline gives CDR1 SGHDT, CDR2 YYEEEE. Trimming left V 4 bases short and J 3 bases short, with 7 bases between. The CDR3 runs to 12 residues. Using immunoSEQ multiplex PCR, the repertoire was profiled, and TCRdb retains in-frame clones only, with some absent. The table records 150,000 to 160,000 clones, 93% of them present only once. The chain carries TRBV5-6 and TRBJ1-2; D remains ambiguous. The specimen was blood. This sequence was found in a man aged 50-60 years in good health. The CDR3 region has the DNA TGTGCCAGCAGCGAGGGAGACTATGGCTACACCTTC. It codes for CASSEGDYGYTF.